Ten or more counts support the clone carrying this T cell receptor beta chain. Sequencing was performed with immunoSEQ multiplex PCR; in TCRdb, only in-frame clones are kept and a portion is missing. The sample has approximately 2,900 clones, 18% seen once. These data originate in a study of sequential checkpoint blockade in melanoma. About the study: TCRbeta immunosequencing was performed on DNA from roughly 90 pretreatment melanoma tumor samples.

Regarding treatment: randomized to nivolumab then ipilimumab (arm A) or the reverse (arm B). Trimming took 3 bases from V and 2 from J, leaving 14 bases between them. The CDR3 has 16 amino acids. CDR1 and CDR2 from the germline V gene are SGHNT and YENEEA. Sequenced here: tumor tissue (inferred from file names), sampled from a patient given nivolumab and ipilimumab in sequence. The clonotype was recovered from a human donor with melanoma. This chain connects TRBV11-3 to TRBJ1-5; D not certain. This CDR3 reads CASSLGGPWGNQPQHF. CDR3 nucleotide sequence: TGTGCCAGCAGCTTGGGAGGGCCGTGGGGCAATCAGCCCCAGCATTTT.